One sample yielded the 15 T cell receptor beta chains listed below, sequenced in a study of cytomegalovirus exposure and HLA in healthy donors. PCR amplification relied on 60 Vbeta primers (plus 13 Jbeta primers). TCRdb's table, derived via immunoSEQ multiplex PCR, lists solely in-frame clones and lacks some. The sample carries about 140,000 clones, approximately 79% recorded once. Sequencing used PBMCs. These receptors all stem from a woman aged 25 to 39 in good health and CMV-seronegative.

The chain combines TRBV15 with TRBJ1-5, with 8 nucleotides matching TRBD1. V dropped 0 bases and J dropped 6; count of bases not matched to a gene: 7. Germline loops: CDR1 LNHNV, CDR2 YYDKDF (reference sequence). The CDR3 covers 16 residues. This CDR3 is CATSRDLRTGFQPQHF. CDR3 nucleotides: TGTGCCACCAGCAGAGATCTGAGGACAGGGTTTCAGCCCCAGCATTTT.

This chain joins TRBV7-3 and TRBJ2-5; 8 bases match TRBD1. J was trimmed by 4 bases and V by 4 bases; bases with no gene match: 2. The CDR3 totals 13 residues. CDR1 and CDR2 from the germline V gene are SGHTA and FQGTGA. The CDR3 is CASSSTGAETQYF. The CDR3 region has the DNA TGTGCCAGCAGCTCGACAGGGGCAGAGACCCAGTACTTC.

This clone came up a few times. The chain couples TRBV5-1 to TRBJ2-2, with D possibly matching TRBD1 (5 bases). This CDR3 comprises 14 residues. V was cut by 5 bases and J by 7 bases, with 15 bases left in between. CDR1 and CDR2 from the germline V gene are SGHRS and YFSETQ. The CDR3 loop reads CASRRPLQGGELFF. The DNA of the CDR3 is TGCGCCAGCAGGCGGCCCCTTCAGGGCGGGGAGCTGTTTTTT.

V gene TRBV14 combines with J gene TRBJ2-1; 9 nucleotides agree with TRBD2. V shed 2 bases and J 2 bases; nucleotides not matched to a gene: 10. The CDR3 consists of 18 residues. Germline V gene lookup returns CDR1 SGHDN and CDR2 FVKESK. The chain's CDR3 is CASSQPLRGGRAYNEQFF. The CDR3 coding sequence is TGTGCCAGCAGCCAACCCTTGCGTGGCGGGAGGGCCTACAATGAGCAGTTCTTC.

A remark on this clone: The sample carries other DNA sequences with the same CDR3. The V gene is TRBV30, the J gene TRBJ2-5; 10 nucleotides match TRBD2. Losses at the gene ends were 1 base for V and 2 bases for J; bases not matched to a gene: 4. The CDR3 loop spans 15 amino acids. The germline V gene encodes CDR1 GTSNPN and CDR2 SVGIG (reference sequence). CDR3 nucleotides: TGTGCCTGGAGTGCCCTAGCGGGGGCACAAGAGACCCAGTACTTC. Protein product: CAWSALAGAQETQYF.

The chain combines TRBV27 with TRBJ1-5; D is perhaps TRBD1 (6 bases). Germline assignment: CDR1 MNHEY and CDR2 SMNVEV (reference sequence). V was shortened by 3 bases and J by 6 bases, with 12 bases between the two germline ends. This CDR3 is 14 amino acids long. This CDR3 is CASSFAGGGQPQHF. The CDR3 DNA reads as TGTGCCAGCAGTTTCGCGGGGGGCGGTCAGCCCCAGCATTTT.

The gene calls are TRBV5-1 and TRBJ1-3; D possibly corresponds to TRBD1 (6 bases). The CDR3 has 16 amino acids. The germline V gene has CDR1 SGHRS and CDR2 YFSETQ. Trimming left V 4 bases short and J 0 bases short, with 14 bases between. In nucleotides, the CDR3 is TGCGCCAGCAGCACCGGGACACTCCACTCTGGAAACACCATATATTTT. Its translation: CASSTGTLHSGNTIYF.

The chain is built from TRBV5-4 and TRBJ2-1; a weak D match, TRBD1 (6 bases). The CDR3 is 16 residues long. In germline, CDR1 is SGHNT, CDR2 YYREEE (reference sequence). V lost 4 bases, J lost 6 bases, and 20 bases lay in between. This CDR3 is CASSPNARGRVNEQFF. For the CDR3, the DNA is TGTGCCAGCAGCCCAAACGCCAGGGGTCGAGTCAATGAGCAGTTCTTC.

The chain has TRBV7-3 and TRBJ2-2, with 10 bases that match TRBD2. The CDR3 is made up of 14 amino acids. With 5 bases clipped from V and 6 bases from J, the junction kept 3 bases outside the gene matches. Germline-derived CDR1 and CDR2 are SGHTA and FQGTGA. CDR3 sequence: CASSGGLAAGELFF. The DNA of the CDR3 is TGTGCCAGCAGCGGAGGACTAGCGGCCGGGGAGCTGTTTTTT.

V and J are TRBV19 and TRBJ2-7; 7 bases map to TRBD1. CDR3 length: 16 residues. V trimming: 5 bases; J trimming: 3 bases; junction bases outside the gene matches: 13. Germline loops: CDR1 LNHDA, CDR2 SQIVND (reference sequence). This CDR3 is CASSPHSGTEYYEQYF. The CDR3 coding sequence is TGTGCCAGTAGTCCCCACTCGGGGACAGAATACTACGAGCAGTACTTC.

This clone was recorded at least ten times. The chain recombines TRBV7-8 with TRBJ1-5, with 8 bases matching TRBD1. Germline loops: CDR1 SGHVS, CDR2 FQNEAQ. This CDR3 comprises 15 residues. The V and J ends lost 1 base and 4 bases, in that order; junction bases with no gene match: 3. CDR3 sequence reads: CASSLDRGINQPQHF. CDR3 DNA sequence: TGTGCCAGCAGCTTAGACAGGGGGATTAATCAGCCCCAGCATTTT.

This clone was detected a few times. The gene calls are TRBV6-5 and TRBJ1-1; weak D call: TRBD1 (5 bases). This CDR3 spans 12 amino acids. V lost 9 bases to trimming and J lost 1 base, with 9 bases between them. The V gene's germline CDR1 is MNHEY and CDR2 SVGAGI. DNA of the CDR3: TGTGCCAGTCACGGGGGGAACACTGAAGCTTTCTTT. This codes for CASHGGNTEAFF.

This clone was seen only a few times. V usage is TRBV6-5 and J usage is TRBJ2-3; 9 bases align to TRBD1. CDR1 and CDR2 (germline): MNHEY, SVGAGI. V was pared by 4 bases and J by 1 base, with 6 bases of the junction left unmatched. The CDR3 loop spans 16 amino acids. DNA for the CDR3: TGTGCCAGCAGTTTCATCCGGGACAGGGGCACAGATACGCAGTATTTT. Protein sequence: CASSFIRDRGTDTQYF.

The V gene is TRBV7-3, the J gene TRBJ2-3, with 10 bases that match TRBD2. CDR1 and CDR2 from the germline V gene are SGHTA and FQGTGA. Losses at the gene ends were 4 bases for V and 3 bases for J; bases not matched to a gene: 4. The CDR3 sequence is 15 residues long. CDR3 nucleotides: TGTGCCAGCAGCTCCGGGACTAGCGTAACAGATACGCAGTATTTT. Its translation: CASSSGTSVTDTQYF.

The chain is built from TRBV2 and TRBJ2-2; TRBD1 matches at 8 bases. Germline-derived CDR1 and CDR2 are SNHLY and FYNNEI. The CDR3 has 15 amino acids. V shed 5 bases and J 3 bases; nucleotides not matched to a gene: 5. CDR3 nucleotide sequence: TGTGCCAGCAGTACCAGACAGGGGTACACCGGGGAGCTGTTTTTT. Protein sequence: CASSTRQGYTGELFF.